This TCR beta chain came from a study of T cell changes during pregnancy in multiple sclerosis (dated by TCRdb to the late 2010s). Background on the whole study: The study examined how the T cell repertoire changed over the course of pregnancy in women with multiple sclerosis.

Details on this clone: The clone's antigen remains unknown. One base away there is no much larger clone; base qualities are not given.

CDR1 is given as SQVTM and CDR2 as ANQGSEA, both from the germline V gene. The CDR3 goes from the cysteine to the phenylalanine over 13 residues. The kept DNA is CDR3 alone, 39 bases in frame from the first base. Compared with germline, V lacks 4 bases and J lacks 4 bases; bases without a gene match: 4. The library was made by the immunoSEQ multiplex PCR assay. TCRdb limited this immuneACCESS table to in-frame rearrangements with V and J called. A share of clones is missing; checked studies link under half to unresolved V genes, and the rest is unexplained. The sample table records around 70,000 clones; just over 90% of these occur just once. Of the sample, roughly 1.5% is held by the ten largest clones.

This receptor was taken from a female donor with multiple sclerosis, enrolled in a pregnancy study. The source material was peripheral blood, sampled after pregnancy. The chain joins TRBV29-1 to TRBJ1-3; the junction holds 7 bases that match TRBD1. The DNA reads as follows: TGCAGCGTTGCGACAGGGCTCGGAAACACCATATATTTT. Translation gives CSVATGLGNTIYF.